This T cell receptor (beta chain) was recorded in a study of T cell repertoires in cytomegalovirus infection. TCRdb redid the calling of the reads with MiXCR, one entry per CDR3 protein. The data contain about 60,000 distinct CDR3 sequences, over 20% of them seen just once; the ten biggest clones take up more than 65%. J was trimmed by 6 bases and V by 4 bases; bases with no gene match: 4. Looked up from germline, CDR1 is MGHRA and CDR2 is YSYEKL. The CDR3 sequence is 13 residues long. On this clonotype itself: Its antigen is still unknown.

The clonotype comes from a human donor in good health (CMV status not recorded). Some clones in this sample may be carry-over from other donors' samples. The chain is built from TRBV4-1 and TRBJ2-7; 9 bases align to TRBD1. Sequenced here: CD8+ T cells from cultured PBMCs, sampled from culture after CMV antigen stimulation. The CDR3 reads CASSPIQGAEQYF. The CDR3 region has the DNA TGCGCCAGCAGCCCAATACAGGGGGCCGAGCAGTACTTC.